Following are 28 T cell receptor beta chains from one sample sequenced in a study of blood T cell repertoires in COVID-19. Using immunoSEQ multiplex PCR, the repertoire was profiled, and TCRdb retains in-frame clones only, with some absent. Of over 400,000 clones in the sample, approximately 90% were seen once. The sequencing sample was made of peripheral blood. These TCRs come from a woman aged 30 to 39 with active or convalescent COVID-19.

The rearrangement links TRBV27 to TRBJ1-2; the D gene is possibly TRBD1 (6 bases). This CDR3 is built from 16 residues. From germline, CDR1 is MNHEY and CDR2 SMNVEV (reference sequence). Between the trimmed V and J ends, which lost 4 bases and 7 bases, there was a span of 22 bases. The CDR3 DNA is TGTGCCAGCAGTTGGGGGCCGACCGGCGAAGGGGGTGGCTACACCTTC. This sequence encodes CASSWGPTGEGGGYTF.

The J gene is TRBJ2-5, the V gene TRBV10-2, with 8 bases fitting TRBD2. The germline V gene encodes CDR1 WSHSY and CDR2 SAAADI. The V and J ends lost 6 bases and 7 bases, in that order; junction bases with no gene match: 1. This CDR3 has 11 residues. Written as DNA, the CDR3 is TGCGCCAGCAGCGCGGGGGGGACCCAGTACTTC. The encoded protein is CASSAGGTQYF.

This chain uses TRBV25-1 with TRBJ2-7; 12 bases line up with TRBD2. V lost 6 bases to trimming and J lost 2 bases; unmatched junction nucleotides: 5. The CDR3 sequence is 15 residues long. In germline, CDR1 is MGHDK, CDR2 SYGVNS. CDR3 coding DNA: TGTGCCAGCAGGGAGACTAGCGGGGGTGCCTACGAGCAGTACTTC. The encoded protein is CASRETSGGAYEQYF.

The rearrangement joins TRBV11-3 to TRBJ2-1; tentatively, D is TRBD1 (6 bases). Trimming removed 2 bases from V and 8 bases from J, with 19 bases in between. The CDR3 contains 16 residues. CDR1 is SGHNT, CDR2 YENEEA, per germline. The CDR3 nucleotides are TGTGCCAGCAGCTTACGTTCTGGGGGCGCGGTGGATGAGCAGTTCTTC. It yields the protein CASSLRSGGAVDEQFF.

V gene TRBV1 combines with J gene TRBJ2-3; TRBD2 was called by the table and not checked on the DNA. TRBV1 corresponds to a pseudogene. The CDR3 contains 19 residues. The CDR3 sequence is CTSSQGGLGVAGLADTQYF. CDR3 bases: TGCACCAGCAGCCAAGGGGGGCTCGGCGTAGCGGGATTGGCAGATACGCAGTATTTT.

The CDR3: CASSFRLAGYGELFF. In DNA form, the CDR3 reads TGCGCCAGCAGCTTCAGACTAGCGGGATACGGGGAGCTGTTTTTT. The chain couples TRBV5-1 to TRBJ2-2; the match to TRBD2 covers 11 bases. The V gene's germline CDR1 is SGHRS and CDR2 YFSETQ. Losses at the gene ends were 2 bases for V and 7 bases for J; bases not matched to a gene: 4. There are 15 residues in the CDR3. The variable domain in full, with the rest retrieved from reference TRBV5-1 and TRBJ2-2, is KAGVTQTPRYLIKTRGQQVTLSCSPISGHRSVSWYQQTPGQGLQFLFEYFSETQRNKGNFPGRFSGRQFSNSRSEMNVSTLELGDSALYLCASSFRLAGYGELFFGEGSRLTVL.

V usage is TRBV24-1 and J usage is TRBJ1-2; tentatively, D is TRBD1 (6 bases). Looked up from germline, CDR1 is KGHDR and CDR2 is SFDVKD. CDR3 length: 15 amino acids. V lost 4 bases and J lost 5, with 16 bases in between. The CDR3, as DNA: TGTGCCACCAGTGACGAGGGTGGGGGGGCATATGGCTACACCTTC. Residues: CATSDEGGGAYGYTF.

The V and J genes are TRBV7-2 and TRBJ2-7; 9 bases fit TRBD2. Germline loops: CDR1 SGHTA, CDR2 FQGNSA. The CDR3 totals 15 residues. V shed 4 bases, J shed 2 bases, and the junction held 6 bases outside the gene matches. The CDR3 region has the DNA TGTGCCAGCAGCTGGAGCGGGGGGCCTGCCTACGAGCAGTACTTC. This codes for CASSWSGGPAYEQYF.

The rearrangement joins TRBV29-1 to TRBJ1-2; D gene ambiguous. Germline CDR1 SQVTM, CDR2 ANQGSEA. The CDR3 loop spans 14 amino acids. Trimming left V 4 bases short and J 4 bases short, with 16 bases between. CDR3 amino acids: CSVGGGGGLYGYTF. As DNA, the CDR3 is TGCAGCGTTGGGGGTGGAGGAGGTCTCTATGGCTACACCTTC.

J is TRBJ1-4 and V is TRBV7-8; no clear D. The CDR3 is 15 amino acids. CDR1 SGHVS and CDR2 FQNEAQ come from the germline V gene. V was shortened by 0 bases and J by 4 bases, with 9 bases between the two germline ends. CDR3 protein: CASSLARGINEKLFF. CDR3 nucleotide sequence: TGTGCCAGCAGCTTAGCTCGAGGAATTAATGAAAAACTGTTTTTT.

Notes on this clone: Distinct nucleotide sequences in the sample also encode this CDR3. The chain has TRBV5-1 and TRBJ1-2, with D maybe TRBD1 (6 bases). The CDR3 contains 12 residues. Germline V gene lookup returns CDR1 SGHRS and CDR2 YFSETQ. Trimming took 3 bases from V and 6 from J, leaving 9 bases between them. The CDR3 DNA sequence: TGCGCCAGCAGCTCACAGGGTGATGGCTACACCTTC. It yields the protein CASSSQGDGYTF.

This chain joins TRBV19 and TRBJ2-3, with D unresolved. V gave up 7 bases and J gave up 2 bases, with 10 bases separating them. CDR1 and CDR2 (germline): LNHDA, SQIVND (reference sequence). CDR3 length: 13 amino acids. CDR3 loop: CASTNSYTDTQYF. CDR3 coding DNA: TGTGCCAGTACAAACAGTTACACAGATACGCAGTATTTT.

This chain uses TRBV4-1 with TRBJ2-3; possibly TRBD2 for D (5 bases). The CDR3 covers 15 residues. The germline V and J ends were trimmed by 4 bases and 3 bases, with 14 bases remaining between them. Germline CDR1 and CDR2: MGHRA and YSYEKL. CDR3 loop: CASSRGGVETDTQYF. As DNA, the CDR3 is TGCGCCAGCAGCCGTGGAGGAGTTGAAACAGATACGCAGTATTTT.

The chain links TRBV2 to TRBJ1-4; TRBD1 might be the D (5 bases). Germline V gene lookup returns CDR1 SNHLY and CDR2 FYNNEI. This CDR3 is 12 amino acids long. The germline V and J ends were trimmed by 4 bases and 10 bases, with 10 bases remaining between them. The CDR3 loop is CASSGNQGKLFF. Written as DNA, the CDR3 is TGTGCCAGCAGTGGCAACCAGGGAAAACTGTTTTTT.

This rearrangement joins TRBV5-1 to TRBJ1-1; 9 nucleotides match TRBD1. After removal of 0 bases from V and 4 bases from J, the junction contained 13 bases not matched to a gene. The CDR3 contains 18 residues. The germline V gene encodes CDR1 SGHRS and CDR2 YFSETQ. Here the CDR3 reads CASSLVPGQGMFGTEAFF. For the CDR3, the DNA is TGCGCCAGCAGCTTGGTCCCCGGACAGGGGATGTTTGGCACTGAAGCTTTCTTT.

V usage is TRBV14 and J usage is TRBJ1-2, with TRBD1 identical over 7 bases. The germline CDR1 and CDR2 sequences are SGHDN and FVKESK. The V segment lost 5 bases and the J segment 2 bases; nucleotides outside the gene matches: 2. CDR3 length: 13 amino acids. CDR3 amino acids: CASSRDRNYGYTF. Here the CDR3 DNA reads TGTGCCAGCAGCAGGGACAGAAACTATGGCTACACCTTC.

CDR3 nucleotides: TGTGCCAGCAATCCGACAGGGCAAAGCCAGCCCCAGCATTTT. As protein: CASNPTGQSQPQHF. The chain links TRBV6-5 to TRBJ1-5; TRBD1 agrees at 7 bases. V lost 7 bases, J lost 7 bases, and 10 bases stayed unmatched. Germline assignment: CDR1 MNHEY and CDR2 SVGAGI. CDR3 size: 14 residues.

The V gene is TRBV18, the J gene TRBJ2-2; 8 bases agree with TRBD1. CDR3 length: 15 amino acids. V gave up 4 bases and J gave up 1 base; unmatched junction bases: 2. Germline V CDR1 and CDR2: KGHSH, LQKENI. The CDR3 protein is CASSLGQGNTGELFF. The CDR3 coding sequence is TGTGCCAGCTCACTTGGACAGGGGAACACCGGGGAGCTGTTTTTT.

This sequence joins TRBV3-1 (or the pseudogene TRBV3-2) and TRBJ2-5; 10 bases line up with TRBD2. The CDR3 consists of 14 residues. After removal of 8 bases from V and 4 bases from J, the junction contained 7 bases not matched to a gene. CDR1 and CDR2 (germline): LGHDT, YNNKEL (reference sequence). The CDR3 nucleotides are TGTGCCAGCGGGGCTAGCGGGAGTCTAGAGACCCAGTACTTC. Translated: CASGASGSLETQYF.

This rearrangement joins TRBV6-1 to TRBJ2-1; D might be TRBD2 (6 bases). The germline V gene has CDR1 MNHNS and CDR2 SASEGT. The length of the CDR3 is 16 residues. Trimming removed 2 bases from V and 2 bases from J, with 13 bases in between. CDR3 DNA sequence: TGTGCCAGCAGTGAAATACTGGGACTGGCCTACAATGAGCAGTTCTTC. Encoded protein: CASSEILGLAYNEQFF.

This chain uses TRBV19 with TRBJ1-6; D gene uncertain. This CDR3 region has 16 residues. V was clipped by 4 bases and J by 3 bases, with 13 bases between them. Germline V lookup: CDR1 LNHDA, CDR2 SQIVND (reference sequence). Written as DNA, the CDR3 is TGTGCCAGTAGTAGACTACCCCTAGACTATAATTCACCCCTCCACTTT. It yields the protein CASSRLPLDYNSPLHF.

The gene calls are TRBV18 and TRBJ1-6; no firm D call. V was pared by 2 bases and J by 5 bases, with 13 bases between. This CDR3 contains 16 residues. Germline-derived CDR1 and CDR2 are KGHSH and LQKENI. This chain's CDR3 is CASSPTPGTNNSPLHF. Here the CDR3 DNA reads TGTGCCAGCTCACCAACTCCAGGAACCAATAATTCACCCCTCCACTTT.

This chain joins TRBV27 and TRBJ1-2; 8 nucleotides agree with TRBD1. Germline V gives CDR1 MNHEY, CDR2 SMNVEV (reference sequence). The J segment lost 4 bases and the V segment lost 6 bases, leaving 7 bases of the junction unmatched. The CDR3 length is 14 residues. CDR3 amino acids: CASSLAGGGYGYTF. The DNA of the CDR3 is TGTGCCAGCAGCCTTGCAGGGGGCGGCTATGGCTACACCTTC.

This chain joins TRBV10-3 and TRBJ2-1, with TRBD2 identical over 15 bases. Trimming removed 11 bases from V and 1 base from J; junction bases left unmatched: 12. CDR1 ENHRY and CDR2 SYGVKD come from the germline V gene. CDR3 size: 18 residues. The CDR3 sequence: CAAAPGLAGGKSYNEQFF. CDR3 bases: TGTGCCGCGGCCCCGGGACTAGCGGGAGGAAAGTCCTACAATGAGCAGTTCTTC.

The rearrangement joins TRBV29-1 to TRBJ2-3; TRBD2 matches at 9 bases. This CDR3 is 16 amino acids long. Germline V CDR1 and CDR2: SQVTM, ANQGSEA. V lost 6 bases, J lost 4 bases, and 14 bases stayed unmatched. The CDR3 region has the DNA TGCAGCGTCAAGGCGGGAGGGCCGTATGATGCAGATACGCAGTATTTT. Its translation is CSVKAGGPYDADTQYF.

The CDR3 coding sequence is TGTGCCAGCAGCTTAGCCGGGACTAGCTCCATCAGCTCCTACAATGAGCAGTTCTTC. Its translation: CASSLAGTSSISSYNEQFF. The V and J genes are TRBV11-3 and TRBJ2-1, with 9 nucleotides matching TRBD2. Germline loops: CDR1 SGHNT, CDR2 YENEEA. This CDR3 has 19 amino acids. The V and J ends lost 1 base and 0 bases, in that order; junction bases with no gene match: 10.

This chain's CDR3 is CASSPAPGGGSGTGELFF. The CDR3 bases are TGTGCCAGCAGCCCAGCCCCGGGAGGAGGGTCGGGCACCGGGGAGCTGTTTTTT. The chain couples TRBV4-2 to TRBJ2-2, with 7 positions matching TRBD2. The CDR3 length is 18 residues. Germline V gene lookup returns CDR1 LGHNA and CDR2 YNFKEQ. J was trimmed by 4 bases and V by 4 bases; bases with no gene match: 15.

The CDR3 here is CASQRETQYF. As DNA, the CDR3 is TGTGCCAGCCAGAGGGAGACCCAGTACTTC. This chain uses TRBV2 with TRBJ2-5; no firm D call. The V gene lost 8 bases and the J gene lost 5 bases, with 6 bases spanning the gap. This CDR3 has 10 amino acids. CDR1 SNHLY and CDR2 FYNNEI come from the germline V gene.